These T cell receptor beta chains were read from a single sample in a study of blood T cell repertoires in COVID-19. This table comes from immunoSEQ multiplex PCR, and its TCRdb copy is limited to in-frame clones, with some not included. The sample holds roughly 250,000 clones, about 85% seen once. Sequencing was performed on peripheral blood. The receptors here all came from a human donor with COVID-19, enrolled during active disease. The donor label of this sample is uncertain. The CDR3 runs from the conserved cysteine through the conserved F or W. The order of the fields is V gene, clone size, D gene, J gene, CDR3 DNA, CDR3 protein. The D gene is left open where the match is weak. Clone size is given for some rows only: seen once, a few or many times, or a class if the clone is expanded.

TRBV7-8	.	.	TRBJ1-1	TGTGCCAGCAGCCGGACACAGGGGAACACTGAAGCTTTCTTT	CASSRTQGNTEAFF
TRBV19	.	.	TRBJ1-2	TGTGCCAGTACCGGTAACTATGGCTACACCTTC	CASTGNYGYTF
TRBV2	.	TRBD1	TRBJ2-7	TGTGCCAGCGCCGCAGGGGGCTCCTACGAGCAGTACTTC	CASAAGGSYEQYF
TRBV29-1	.	TRBD1	TRBJ2-7	TGCAGCGTTGCCCCCACCGGGACAGGGGGTAACGAGCAGTACTTC	CSVAPTGTGGNEQYF
TRBV5-4	many	TRBD1	TRBJ1-5	TGTGCCAGCAGCTTGGCAGGGGGCGGTCAGCCCCAGCATTTT	CASSLAGGGQPQHF
TRBV28	.	TRBD1	TRBJ1-2	TGTGCCAGCAGTTCGATACTTAGGACAGGGGGCTATGGCTACACCTTC	CASSSILRTGGYGYTF
TRBV30	once	.	TRBJ2-5	TGTGCCTGGAGTCCCCGACAGGTACAAGAGACCCAGTACTTC	CAWSPRQVQETQYF
TRBV5-5	.	TRBD2	TRBJ2-5	TGTGCCAGCAGCGCTCAGGCGGGAGGGGAGACCCAGTACTTC	CASSAQAGGETQYF
TRBV5-1	.	.	TRBJ2-1	TGCGCCAGCAGCCCCGGGACACTCTACAATGAGCAGTTCTTC	CASSPGTLYNEQFF
TRBV29-1	once	.	TRBJ2-1	TGCAGCCTGAGGCCTTTTACCGGGCGGGACAATGAGCAGTTCTTC	CSLRPFTGRDNEQFF
TRBV12-3/TRBV12-4	.	.	TRBJ1-1	TGTGCCAGCAGTTTGGGCAGTAACACTGAAGCTTTCTTT	CASSLGSNTEAFF
TRBV7-9	.	TRBD2	TRBJ2-3	TGTGCCAGCAGCTTAGGTGCGGGAGCAGATACGCAGTATTTT	CASSLGAGADTQYF
TRBV5-1	.	.	TRBJ2-1	TGCGCCAGCCGACCCCCAGGGGACTCCTACAATGAGCAGTTCTTC	CASRPPGDSYNEQFF
TRBV2	.	TRBD2	TRBJ2-7	TGTGCCAGCAGTGGGGTAGCGGGGGACTCCTACGAGCAGTACTTC	CASSGVAGDSYEQYF
TRBV13	.	TRBD2	TRBJ2-5	TGTGCCAGCAGCCCCCGACTAGCGGAGCAAGAGACCCAGTACTTC	CASSPRLAEQETQYF
TRBV11-3	.	.	TRBJ2-7	TGTGCCAGCAGCTTAGGGACTGCGGGCGAGCAGTACTTC	CASSLGTAGEQYF
TRBV2	.	.	TRBJ1-1	TGTGCCAGCAGCTCCGGGACTGTGAACACTGAAGCTTTCTTT	CASSSGTVNTEAFF
TRBV24-1	.	TRBD2	TRBJ2-1	TGTGCCCCGAGACTAGCGATCTACAATGAGCAGTTCTTC	CAPRLAIYNEQFF
TRBV5-4	few	TRBD1	TRBJ2-7	TGTGCCAGCAGCCTTCGCGGGACAGGGAGCTCCTACGAGCAGTACTTC	CASSLRGTGSSYEQYF
TRBV4-1	.	TRBD1	TRBJ1-3	TGCGCCAGCAGCCCGGGTCCCGGGACAGCCACCTCTGGAAACACCATATATTTT	CASSPGPGTATSGNTIYF
TRBV2	.	.	TRBJ2-1	TGTGCCAGCAACCGGGTTCATGAGCAGTTCTTC	CASNRVHEQFF
TRBV27	.	.	TRBJ2-1	TGTGCCAGCAGTTTAGGGCCTCTAAGATACAATGAGCAGTTCTTC	CASSLGPLRYNEQFF
TRBV30	.	.	TRBJ2-7	TGTGCCTGGACCCGGTCCTACGAGCAGTACTTC	CAWTRSYEQYF
TRBV7-3	.	TRBD1	TRBJ2-1	TGTGCCAGCAGCCCCCCCGGACAGGGGGCGAACAATGAGCAGTTCTTC	CASSPPGQGANNEQFF
TRBV6-5	.	.	TRBJ1-6	TGTGCCAGCAGTTACCAGGGATATAATTCACCCCTCCACTTT	CASSYQGYNSPLHF
TRBV6-5	.	TRBD1	TRBJ1-4	TGTGCCAGCAGTAATTACAGGGGCGGAGGTGAAAAACTGTTTTTT	CASSNYRGGGEKLFF
TRBV19	.	TRBD1	TRBJ1-5	TGTGCCAGTAGTCCCAGGACAGGGTTTAGTCAGCCCCAGCATTTT	CASSPRTGFSQPQHF
TRBV9	.	.	TRBJ1-3	TGTGCCAGCAGCGTAGTGGCGGAGCACGCAAACACCATATATTTT	CASSVVAEHANTIYF
TRBV11-2	.	.	TRBJ1-2	TGTGCCAGCAGCTACGGTAACTATGGCTACACCTTC	CASSYGNYGYTF
TRBV3-1/TRBV3-2	few	TRBD1	TRBJ1-2	TGTGCCAGCAGCCATTACAGGGGTAACTATGGCTACACCTTC	CASSHYRGNYGYTF
TRBV4-1	.	TRBD2	TRBJ2-5	TGCGCCAGCAGCCAAGATCTCAGGCGGGGGGAGACCCAGTACTTC	CASSQDLRRGETQYF
TRBV7-3	once	.	TRBJ2-3	TGTGCCAGCAGCTTAGCGATTACCACAGATACGCAGTATTTT	CASSLAITTDTQYF
TRBV5-4	.	TRBD1	TRBJ1-2	TGTGCCAGCAGCTCCAACGACAGGGTTAGGGACTATGGCTACACCTTC	CASSSNDRVRDYGYTF
TRBV7-2	once	TRBD1	TRBJ2-2	TGTGCCAGCAGCGCGTTCGGGACAGGAAACACCGGGGAGCTGTTTTTT	CASSAFGTGNTGELFF
TRBV19	many	.	TRBJ2-2	TGTGCCAGTAGTATAGGAAGGGAGTCCGGGGAGCTGTTTTTT	CASSIGRESGELFF
TRBV30	.	.	TRBJ1-6	TGTGCCTGGAACACCTGGGGCCATAATTCACCCCTCCACTTT	CAWNTWGHNSPLHF
TRBV12-3/TRBV12-4	.	.	TRBJ1-2	TGTGCCAGCAGTTTACAGGGATTACGCTACACCTTC	CASSLQGLRYTF
TRBV7-3	.	TRBD1	TRBJ2-3	TGTGCCAGCAGCCCAAGGACAGGGGGGACTGGCACAGATACGCAGTATTTT	CASSPRTGGTGTDTQYF
TRBV6-6	.	.	TRBJ2-6	TGTGCCAGCAGTCGAATGCGGGGCGTGGGCTCTGGGGCCAACGTCCTGACTTTC	CASSRMRGVGSGANVLTF
TRBV11-3	.	TRBD2	TRBJ2-1	TGTGCCAGCAGCCCTATTAGCGGGGCCTACAATGAGCAGTTCTTC	CASSPISGAYNEQFF
TRBV7-3	.	TRBD1	TRBJ1-2	TGCGCCAGCAGCTTAAGGGGGGGACAGGTCGGTGGCTACACCTTC	CASSLRGGQVGGYTF
TRBV25-1	.	.	TRBJ1-1	TGTGCCAGCAGTGAATACCGCGGCAGCCCTCTTGAAGCTTTCTTT	CASSEYRGSPLEAFF
TRBV6-5	.	TRBD1	TRBJ1-2	TGTGCCAGCAGTTGGGGACAGGGGAGCGGCTACACCTTC	CASSWGQGSGYTF
TRBV7-2	.	TRBD1	TRBJ1-2	TGTGCCAGCAGCTTAGAAGGGACAGTTAACTATGGCTACACCTTC	CASSLEGTVNYGYTF
TRBV28	.	.	TRBJ2-1	TGTGCCAGCAGTATTGACGCGGCTATTGAGGGGTTCTTC	CASSIDAAIEGFF